This TCR beta chain is drawn from a study of cytomegalovirus exposure and HLA in healthy donors. Use of 60 Vbeta and 13 Jbeta primers characterized the PCR. The method was immunoSEQ multiplex PCR; TCRdb's version includes in-frame clones alone and lacks a portion of them. This sample has about 210,000 clones, with about 81% found just once. This TCR was sampled from a man aged 35-49 years in good health and CMV-seropositive. Sequenced: PBMCs.

In DNA form, the CDR3 reads TGTGCCAGCAGCTCCCTGGGGGGCGAGCAGTACTTC. Amino acids: CASSSLGGEQYF. The chain recombines TRBV7-9 with TRBJ2-7; D is possibly TRBD2 (6 bases). The CDR3 is 12 amino acids. Trimming took off 4 bases at V and 6 bases at J, with 10 bases between the two ends. The germline V gene encodes CDR1 SEHNR and CDR2 FQNEAQ (reference sequence).